The subject of this entry is one T cell receptor beta chain. These data originate in a study of CDR3 diversity in severe acne. One entry per CDR3 protein, called by TCRdb with MiXCR from the PCR reads. The table has about 97,000 distinct CDR3 sequences, roughly half seen once. The clonotype comes from a male donor with acne. The sample was blood.

The CDR3 sequence: CASSFRSGEGYTF. The DNA for the CDR3 is TGTGCCAGCAGTTTTCGGTCAGGGGAAGGCTACACCTTC. The chain couples TRBV27 to TRBJ1-2; a weak D match, TRBD1 (6 bases). The CDR3 has 13 residues. Germline loops: CDR1 MNHEY, CDR2 SMNVEV (reference sequence). The V end lost 3 bases, the J end lost 8 bases, and 13 bases lay between the germline ends.